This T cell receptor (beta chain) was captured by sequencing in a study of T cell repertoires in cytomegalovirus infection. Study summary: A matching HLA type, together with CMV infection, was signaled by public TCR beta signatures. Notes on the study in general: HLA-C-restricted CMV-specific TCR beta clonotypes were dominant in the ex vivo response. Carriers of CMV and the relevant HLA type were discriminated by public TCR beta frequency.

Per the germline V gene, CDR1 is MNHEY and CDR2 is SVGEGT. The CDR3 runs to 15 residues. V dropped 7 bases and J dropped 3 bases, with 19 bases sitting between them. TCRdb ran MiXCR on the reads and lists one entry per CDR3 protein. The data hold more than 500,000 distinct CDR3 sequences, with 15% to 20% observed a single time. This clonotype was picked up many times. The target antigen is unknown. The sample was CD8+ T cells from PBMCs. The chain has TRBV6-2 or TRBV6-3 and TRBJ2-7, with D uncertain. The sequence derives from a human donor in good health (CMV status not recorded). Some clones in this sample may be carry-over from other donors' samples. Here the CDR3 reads CASTYGRAGLYEQYF. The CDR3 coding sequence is TGTGCCAGCACCTACGGCCGGGCCGGGCTCTACGAGCAGTACTTC.